One T cell receptor beta chain is described in this entry. Using a J-beta primer mix together with a sample-barcoded 5' primer, a second PCR was run for about 7 to 12 cycles. TCRdb redid the calling of the 5' RACE reads with MiXCR, one entry per CDR3 protein. Of about 1.6 million distinct CDR3 sequences listed, 30% to 35% were seen once; the top ten hold 11%. CDR1 MGHRA and CDR2 YSYEKL come from the germline V gene. V lost 0 bases to trimming and J lost 7 bases, with 16 bases between them. The CDR3 has 16 amino acids. The entry originates in a study of blood T cells in healthy people across ages. This TCR was recovered from a young woman in good health. Source material: blood. The genes are TRBV4-1 and TRBJ2-1; D remains ambiguous. The CDR3 region has the DNA TGCGCCAGCAGCCAAGAAGGAGCCAAGACCAATAATGAGCAGTTCTTC. Protein: CASSQEGAKTNNEQFF.